The 29 T cell receptor beta chains in this list originate from one sample, sequenced in a study of CD8 T cells in ankylosing spondylitis. Study-wide findings and caveats: There was a TCR beta motif, made of several highly homologous variants, that appeared characteristic of ankylosing spondylitis blood.

No antigen is known for these receptors. TCRdb re-derived calls from the 5' RACE reads in MiXCR, one entry per CDR3 protein. This table holds 670,000 or so distinct CDR3 sequences, under 20% found once. Sequencing was carried out using blood, either unsorted or a sorted T cell fraction (not recorded which). The receptors come from a male donor with ankylosing spondylitis.

This chain uses TRBV9 with TRBJ2-7, with TRBD2 identical over 9 bases. V gave up 0 bases and J gave up 9 bases; unmatched junction bases: 13. CDR3 length: 16 residues. Germline V gene data show CDR1 as SGDLS and CDR2 as YYNGEE. The CDR3 bases are TGTGCCAGCAGCGTAGCTGGGGATAGCGGGAGTTCAGGGCAGTACTTC. This encodes CASSVAGDSGSSGQYF.

The chain has TRBV2 and TRBJ1-2, with 8 bases lining up with TRBD1. The CDR3 has 14 amino acids. Germline CDR1 SNHLY, CDR2 FYNNEI. The ends lost 7 bases at V and 3 bases at J; junction bases unmatched: 7. In DNA, the CDR3 is TGTGCCAGCACCCCGGGACAGGCCGACTATGGCTACACCTTC. This translates into CASTPGQADYGYTF.

This chain joins TRBV28 and TRBJ2-1; 9 positions match TRBD1. V gave up 7 bases and J gave up 0 bases; unmatched junction bases: 4. The CDR3 length is 15 residues. From germline, CDR1 is MDHEN and CDR2 SYDVKM. CDR3 residues: CASTMDRGSYNEQFF. The DNA for the CDR3 is TGTGCCAGCACCATGGACAGGGGCTCCTACAATGAGCAGTTCTTC. Variable domain in full (rest from reference TRBV28 and TRBJ2-1): DVKVTQSSRYLVKRTGEKVFLECVQDMDHENMFWYRQDPGLGLRLIYFSYDVKMKEKGDIPEGYSVSREKKERFSLILESASTNQTSMYLCASTMDRGSYNEQFFGPGTRLTVL.

This clonotype was seen just once. One base away lies a much larger clone, so this may be a sequencing read error. The V gene is TRBV5-5, the J gene TRBJ1-4; D call uncertain. The CDR3 covers 15 residues. CDR1 SGHKS and CDR2 YYEKEE come from the germline V gene (reference sequence). V was trimmed by 1 base and J by 9 bases, leaving 16 bases between them. The CDR3 DNA is TGTGCCAGCAGCTTGTTTCAGAACCCTGGTAAAAAACTGTTTTTT. Protein sequence: CASSLFQNPGKKLFF.

For the CDR3, the DNA is TGTGCCAGCAGCTTAACCACAGCCTCCCCCACTGAAGCTTTCTTT. This gives the protein CASSLTTASPTEAFF. The chain combines TRBV7-8 with TRBJ1-1; D gene uncertain. Trimming shortened V by 2 bases and J by 4 bases, and 14 bases separated the two germline ends. Germline CDR1 and CDR2: SGHVS and FQNEAQ. The CDR3 contains 15 residues.

This clonotype was recorded a few times. The V and J genes are TRBV29-1 and TRBJ2-7; 7 bases map to TRBD2. The CDR3 consists of 11 residues. Unmatched junction bases numbered 3, after V lost 7 bases and J lost 3 bases. Germline values: CDR1 SQVTM, CDR2 ANQGSEA. The CDR3 is CSAKRGYEQYF. Written as DNA, the CDR3 is TGCAGCGCTAAGCGGGGCTACGAGCAGTACTTC.

At least ten counts were recorded for this clonotype. The junction shows a germline mismatch at one end, possibly a read error. This rearrangement joins TRBV27 to TRBJ2-7, with 7 positions matching TRBD1. The CDR3 sequence is 13 residues long. Germline V gives CDR1 MNHEY, CDR2 SMNVEV (reference sequence). The CDR3 bases are TGCGCCAGCAGCTTGACAGGGACCTACGAGCAGTACTTC. This encodes CASSLTGTYEQYF.

There are a few counts of this clonotype. DNA for the CDR3: TGCGCCAGCAGCTTGGTCTCGGGTTACGAGCAGTACTTC. Translating it yields CASSLVSGYEQYF. The genes are TRBV5-1 and TRBJ2-7, with no clear D. This CDR3 is 13 amino acids long. The germline CDR1 and CDR2 sequences are SGHRS and YFSETQ. V gave up 0 bases and J gave up 4 bases, with 8 bases separating them.

This clonotype was detected a few times. J is TRBJ2-3 and V is TRBV7-9; no clear D gene. CDR1 and CDR2 (germline): SEHNR, FQNEAQ (reference sequence). The CDR3 length is 15 residues. V was clipped by 5 bases and J by 4 bases, with 16 bases between them. The CDR3 loop reads CASSPRQTSSDTQYF. The CDR3 nucleotides read TGTGCCAGCAGCCCCCGTCAGACATCTTCAGATACGCAGTATTTT.

This clonotype was counted between two and nine times. This sequence joins TRBV20-1 and TRBJ2-1; 10 nucleotides line up with TRBD2. The CDR3 loop spans 12 amino acids. The junction had 4 bases not matched to a gene; V was cut back by 5 bases and J by 9 bases. The V gene's germline CDR1 is DFQATT and CDR2 SNEGSKA (reference sequence). CDR3 sequence (DNA): TGCAGTGCTCTAGCGGGAGTCATTGAGCAGTTCTTC. Residues: CSALAGVIEQFF.

This chain links TRBV4-1 with TRBJ2-1; no reliable D call. V shed 0 bases and J shed 8 bases, with 14 bases lying between them. Germline V CDR1 and CDR2: MGHRA, YSYEKL. This CDR3 is 15 amino acids long. The CDR3 spells CASSQDRIAMDEQFF. The CDR3, as DNA: TGCGCCAGCAGCCAAGATCGGATAGCAATGGATGAGCAGTTCTTC.

The rearrangement uses TRBV20-1 and TRBJ1-5, with TRBD1 matching 8 bases. Unmatched junction bases numbered 4, after V lost 0 bases and J lost 6 bases. Germline V gene sequence: CDR1 DFQATT, CDR2 SNEGSKA (reference sequence). This CDR3 region has 14 residues. CDR3 region: CSARDRGPGQPQHF. CDR3 in DNA: TGCAGTGCTAGAGACAGGGGGCCGGGTCAGCCCCAGCATTTT.

Only a few counts were recorded for this clonotype. The chain couples TRBV4-1 to TRBJ2-7; tentatively, D is TRBD2 (5 bases). CDR1 MGHRA and CDR2 YSYEKL come from the germline V gene. CDR3 length equals 14 residues. V lost 3 bases, J lost 0 bases, and 9 bases lay in between. The CDR3 reads CASSQMGSSYEQYF. In DNA, the CDR3 is TGCGCCAGCAGCCAGATGGGGAGCTCCTACGAGCAGTACTTC.

In this sample, this clonotype turned up once. The chain links TRBV29-1 to TRBJ2-7; D gene uncertain. Germline lookup yields CDR1 SQVTM and CDR2 ANQGSEA. This CDR3 has 12 residues. Deletions cut 4 bases from V and 2 bases from J, with 9 bases between. The CDR3 is CSVGKGAYEQYF. For the CDR3, the DNA is TGCAGCGTTGGGAAAGGAGCCTACGAGCAGTACTTC.

This clonotype came up a few times. V gene TRBV27 combines with J gene TRBJ2-3; a possible D gene is TRBD2 (7 bases). The CDR3 sequence is 15 residues long. V lost 4 bases and J 2 bases, leaving 13 bases between the germline ends. CDR1 is MNHEY and CDR2 is SMNVEV in the germline V gene (reference sequence). The CDR3 coding sequence is TGTGCCAGCAGTTCCCCCGGGGGGCCCACAGATACGCAGTATTTT. It is translated as CASSSPGGPTDTQYF.

This clonotype has just a few counts. This sequence joins TRBV3-1 and TRBJ2-1; a possible D gene is TRBD2 (5 bases). The germline V and J ends were trimmed by 4 bases and 7 bases, with 11 bases remaining between them. Germline CDR1 reads LGHDT; CDR2 reads YNNKEL (reference sequence). CDR3 length equals 13 residues. CDR3 residues: CASSLVWENEQFF. As DNA, the CDR3 is TGTGCCAGCAGCCTAGTTTGGGAGAATGAGCAGTTCTTC.

This clonotype appeared a few times. The chain uses TRBV11-2 and TRBJ2-1, with TRBD2 matching 7 bases. The length of the CDR3 is 16 residues. CDR1 is SGHAT, CDR2 FQNNGV, per germline. The trim removed 4 bases at V and 3 bases at J, leaving 9 bases unmatched. The CDR3, as DNA: TGTGCCAGCAGCTCGCACCAGGGAGGGGTCTACAATGAGCAGTTCTTC. Protein: CASSSHQGGVYNEQFF.

The V and J genes are TRBV9 and TRBJ1-2; D might be TRBD1 (5 bases). Germline V gene sequence: CDR1 SGDLS, CDR2 YYNGEE. This CDR3 is 13 amino acids long. V dropped 3 bases and J dropped 8 bases, with 14 bases sitting between them. The DNA for the CDR3 is TGTGCCAGCAGCGCTTTAGGGGAGGGAGGCTACACCTTC. Translation gives CASSALGEGGYTF.

The V and J genes are TRBV20-1 and TRBJ2-3; D could derive from TRBD1 or TRBD2 (6 bases each). The CDR3 consists of 14 residues. CDR1 DFQATT and CDR2 SNEGSKA come from the germline V gene (reference sequence). Trimming pared 3 bases from V and 5 bases from J, leaving 15 bases between. DNA of the CDR3: TGCAGTGCTAGGAAGGGGGGAATAGGAGATACGCAGTATTTT. Protein sequence: CSARKGGIGDTQYF.

V is TRBV4-1 and J is TRBJ2-5, with TRBD2 matching 10 bases. The germline CDR1 and CDR2 sequences are MGHRA and YSYEKL. The CDR3 is made up of 16 amino acids. The junction had 2 bases not matched to a gene; V was cut back by 0 bases and J by 1 base. In DNA, the CDR3 is TGCGCCAGCAGCCAAGAGGAGCGGGGGGGCCAAGAGACCCAGTACTTC. It codes for CASSQEERGGQETQYF.

This clonotype was observed a few times. The V call is TRBV5-6, the J call TRBJ2-5; 7 positions agree with TRBD1. From germline, CDR1 is SGHDT and CDR2 YYEEEE. V lost 2 bases and J lost 2; bases outside the gene matches: 12. CDR3 size: 17 residues. The CDR3 loop reads CASSFLLGTDKQETQYF. The DNA of the CDR3 is TGTGCCAGCAGCTTCCTTTTAGGGACAGACAAACAAGAGACCCAGTACTTC.

This clonotype was found many times. The gene calls are TRBV10-2 and TRBJ2-1; 16 nucleotides line up with TRBD2. Germline CDR1 WSHSY, CDR2 SAAADI. J gave up 8 bases and V 3 bases, and 7 bases lay outside the gene matches. The CDR3 is 17 residues long. In nucleotides, the CDR3 is TGCGCCAGCAGTGATTCGGGACTAGCGGGAGGGCTCGATGAGCAGTTCTTC. Translated: CASSDSGLAGGLDEQFF.

The chain couples TRBV12-3 or TRBV12-4 to TRBJ2-7, with no clear D. The CDR3 is 13 amino acids. V lost 6 bases to trimming and J lost 5 bases, with 14 bases between them. DNA of the CDR3: TGTGCCAGCAGCGAGAGTGGGCTCGACGAGCAGTACTTC. Amino acids: CASSESGLDEQYF.

This clonotype was recorded a few times. This rearrangement joins TRBV29-1 to TRBJ1-2; D gene uncertain. The CDR3 sequence is 12 residues long. V was clipped by 7 bases and J by 9 bases, with 18 bases between them. Germline-derived CDR1 and CDR2 are SQVTM and ANQGSEA. The CDR3 reads CSAQPRGMSYTF. DNA of the CDR3: TGCAGCGCCCAGCCGCGGGGTATGAGCTACACCTTC.

This clonotype was recorded at least ten times. V gene TRBV4-2 combines with J gene TRBJ2-1; D unclear. The CDR3 is 15 residues long. Germline V lookup: CDR1 LGHNA, CDR2 YNFKEQ. Trimming pared 0 bases from V and 0 bases from J, leaving 6 bases between. CDR3 in amino acids: CASSQELGSYNEQFF. CDR3 DNA: TGTGCCAGCAGCCAAGAGCTGGGCTCCTACAATGAGCAGTTCTTC.

This chain connects TRBV27 to TRBJ2-2, with 7 bases that match TRBD1. CDR3 length: 18 residues. In germline, CDR1 is MNHEY, CDR2 SMNVEV (reference sequence). V trimming: 1 base; J trimming: 5 bases; junction bases outside the gene matches: 13. The CDR3 DNA reads TGTGCCAGCAGTTTATTCTGGGACAGTGGGAGCGAGACCGGGGAGCTGTTTTTT. It translates to CASSLFWDSGSETGELFF.

The V and J genes are TRBV7-9 and TRBJ1-1; 7 bases fit TRBD1. The CDR3 sequence is 14 residues long. V dropped 8 bases and J dropped 6; count of bases not matched to a gene: 12. CDR1 and CDR2 (germline): SEHNR, FQNEAQ (reference sequence). The CDR3 here is CASGTVNYGAEAFF. The CDR3, as DNA: TGTGCCAGCGGGACAGTTAACTATGGGGCTGAAGCTTTCTTT.

The chain recombines TRBV29-1 with TRBJ2-1; 10 bases fit TRBD2. Trimming removed 6 bases from V and 10 bases from J; junction bases left unmatched: 9. The CDR3 length is 13 residues. Germline loops: CDR1 SQVTM, CDR2 ANQGSEA. The CDR3 region is CSVPSGSDWEQFF. CDR3 in DNA: TGCAGCGTGCCTAGCGGGAGCGACTGGGAGCAGTTCTTC.

CDR3 sequence: CASSLGTGVRLEAFF. As DNA, the CDR3 is TGTGCCAGCAGCCTAGGGACAGGAGTACGCCTTGAAGCTTTCTTT. The chain uses TRBV7-9 and TRBJ1-1, with 8 bases lining up with TRBD1. The CDR3 totals 15 residues. Germline CDR1 reads SEHNR; CDR2 reads FQNEAQ (reference sequence). V lost 5 bases to trimming and J lost 7 bases; unmatched junction nucleotides: 12.